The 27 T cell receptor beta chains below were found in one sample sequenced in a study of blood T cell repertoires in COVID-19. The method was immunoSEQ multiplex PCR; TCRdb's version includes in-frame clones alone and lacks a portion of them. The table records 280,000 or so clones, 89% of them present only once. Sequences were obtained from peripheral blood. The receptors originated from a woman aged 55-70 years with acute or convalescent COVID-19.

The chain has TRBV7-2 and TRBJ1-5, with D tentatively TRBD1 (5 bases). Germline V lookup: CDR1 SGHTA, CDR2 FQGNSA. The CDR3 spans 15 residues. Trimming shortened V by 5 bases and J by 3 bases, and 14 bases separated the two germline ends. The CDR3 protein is CASSIEGQNNQPQHF. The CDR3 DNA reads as TGTGCCAGCAGCATAGAAGGACAAAACAATCAGCCCCAGCATTTT.

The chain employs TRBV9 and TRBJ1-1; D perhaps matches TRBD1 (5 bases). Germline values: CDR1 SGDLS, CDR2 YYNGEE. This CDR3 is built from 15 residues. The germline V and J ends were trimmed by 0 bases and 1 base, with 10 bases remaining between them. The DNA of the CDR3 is TGTGCCAGCAGCGTAGGGCCCCAGGGGAACACTGAAGCTTTCTTT. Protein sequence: CASSVGPQGNTEAFF. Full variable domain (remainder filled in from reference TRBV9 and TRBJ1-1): DSGVTQTPKHLITATGQRVTLRCSPRSGDLSVYWYQQSLDQGLQFLIQYYNGEERAKGNILERFSAQQFPDLHSELNLSSLELGDSALYFCASSVGPQGNTEAFFGQGTRLTVV.

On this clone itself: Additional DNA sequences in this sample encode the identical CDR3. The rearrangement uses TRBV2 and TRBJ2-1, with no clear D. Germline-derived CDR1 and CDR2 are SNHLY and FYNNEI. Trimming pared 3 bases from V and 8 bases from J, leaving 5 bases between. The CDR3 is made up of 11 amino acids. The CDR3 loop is CASSDTDEQFF. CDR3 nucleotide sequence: TGTGCCAGCAGTGACACGGATGAGCAGTTCTTC.

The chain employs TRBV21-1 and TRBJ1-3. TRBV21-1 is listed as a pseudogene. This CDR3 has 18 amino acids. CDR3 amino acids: CASSHYVWHGSSGNTIYF. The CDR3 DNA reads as TGTGCCAGCAGCCACTATGTATGGCACGGAAGCTCTGGAAACACCATATATTTT.

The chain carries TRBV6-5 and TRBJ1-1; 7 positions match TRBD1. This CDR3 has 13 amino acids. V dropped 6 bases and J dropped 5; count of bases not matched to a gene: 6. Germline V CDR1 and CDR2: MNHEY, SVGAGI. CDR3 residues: CASRFTGETEAFF. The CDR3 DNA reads TGTGCCAGCAGATTTACAGGGGAAACTGAAGCTTTCTTT.

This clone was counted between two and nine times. The CDR3 reads CASSMERQKPHYGYTF. The DNA of the CDR3 is TGTGCCAGTAGTATGGAGCGACAGAAGCCCCACTATGGCTACACCTTC. The rearrangement links TRBV19 to TRBJ1-2, with D possibly being TRBD1 (5 bases). The V end was cut by 3 bases, the J end by 3 bases, with 17 bases between. The CDR3 consists of 16 residues. Germline V gene sequence: CDR1 LNHDA, CDR2 SQIVND (reference sequence). The complete variable domain, with remaining parts taken from reference TRBV19 and TRBJ1-2, reads DGGITQSPKYLFRKEGQNVTLSCEQNLNHDAMYWYRQDPGQGLRLIYYSQIVNDFQKGDIAEGYSVSREKKESFPLTVTSAQKNPTAFYLCASSMERQKPHYGYTFGSGTRLTVV.

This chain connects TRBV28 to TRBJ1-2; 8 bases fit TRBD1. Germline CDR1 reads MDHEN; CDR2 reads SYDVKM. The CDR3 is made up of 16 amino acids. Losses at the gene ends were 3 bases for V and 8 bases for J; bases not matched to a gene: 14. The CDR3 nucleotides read TGTGCCAGCAGTTTCCCGGGACAGGTCAAACCGGGCGGCTACACCTTC. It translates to CASSFPGQVKPGGYTF.

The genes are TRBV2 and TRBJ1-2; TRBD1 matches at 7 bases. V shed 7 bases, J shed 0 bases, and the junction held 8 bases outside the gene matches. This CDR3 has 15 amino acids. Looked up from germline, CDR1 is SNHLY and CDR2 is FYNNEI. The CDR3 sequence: CASKAEGATNYGYTF. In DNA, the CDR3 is TGTGCCAGCAAAGCCGAGGGGGCGACTAACTATGGCTACACCTTC.

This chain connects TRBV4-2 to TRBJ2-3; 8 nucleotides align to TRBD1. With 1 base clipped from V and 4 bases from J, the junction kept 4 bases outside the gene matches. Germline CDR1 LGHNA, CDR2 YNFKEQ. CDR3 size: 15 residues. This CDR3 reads CASSQGQGLSDTQYF. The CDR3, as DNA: TGTGCCAGCAGCCAAGGACAGGGGTTATCAGATACGCAGTATTTT.

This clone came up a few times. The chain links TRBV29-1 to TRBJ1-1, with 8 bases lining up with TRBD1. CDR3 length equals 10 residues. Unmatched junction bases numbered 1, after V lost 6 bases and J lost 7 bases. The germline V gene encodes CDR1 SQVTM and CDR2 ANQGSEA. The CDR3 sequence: CSVGTGEAFF. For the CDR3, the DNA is TGCAGCGTGGGGACAGGTGAAGCTTTCTTT.

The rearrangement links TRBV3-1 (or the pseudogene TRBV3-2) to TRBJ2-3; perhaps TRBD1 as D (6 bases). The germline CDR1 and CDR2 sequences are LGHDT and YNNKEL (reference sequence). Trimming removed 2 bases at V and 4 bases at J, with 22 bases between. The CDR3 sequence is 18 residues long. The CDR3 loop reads CASSQPRDWDIYADTQYF. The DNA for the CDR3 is TGTGCCAGCAGCCAACCCCGAGATTGGGACATTTACGCAGATACGCAGTATTTT.

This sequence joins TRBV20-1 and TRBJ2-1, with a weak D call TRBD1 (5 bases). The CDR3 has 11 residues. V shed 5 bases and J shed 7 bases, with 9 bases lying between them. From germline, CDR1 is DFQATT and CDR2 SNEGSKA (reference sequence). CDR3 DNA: TGCAGTGCTCTCAGGGTGAATGAGCAGTTCTTC. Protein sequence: CSALRVNEQFF.

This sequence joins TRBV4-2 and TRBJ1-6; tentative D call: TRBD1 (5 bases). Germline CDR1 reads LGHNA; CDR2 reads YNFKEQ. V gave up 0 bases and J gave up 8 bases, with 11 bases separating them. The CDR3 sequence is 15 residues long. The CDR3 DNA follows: TGTGCCAGCAGCCAAGAGGCCAGGGCGGATTCACCCCTCCACTTT. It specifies CASSQEARADSPLHF.

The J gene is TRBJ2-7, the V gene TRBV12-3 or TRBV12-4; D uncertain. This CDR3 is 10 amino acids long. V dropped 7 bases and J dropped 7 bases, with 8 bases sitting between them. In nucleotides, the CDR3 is TGTGCCAGCACCGGTTGGGAGCAGTACTTC. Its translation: CASTGWEQYF.

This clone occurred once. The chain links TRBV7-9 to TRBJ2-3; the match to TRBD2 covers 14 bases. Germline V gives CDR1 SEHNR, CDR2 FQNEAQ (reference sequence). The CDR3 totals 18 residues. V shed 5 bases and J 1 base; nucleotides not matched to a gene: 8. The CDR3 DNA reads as TGTGCCAGCAGCACGACTAGCGGGAGGGCCTTAGGCACAGATACGCAGTATTTT. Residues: CASSTTSGRALGTDTQYF.

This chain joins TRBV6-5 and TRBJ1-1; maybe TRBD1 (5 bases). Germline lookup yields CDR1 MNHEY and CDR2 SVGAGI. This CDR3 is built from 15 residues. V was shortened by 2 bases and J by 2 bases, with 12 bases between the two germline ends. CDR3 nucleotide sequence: TGTGCCAGCAGTTACGCCTGGGGCCCAAACACTGAAGCTTTCTTT. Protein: CASSYAWGPNTEAFF.

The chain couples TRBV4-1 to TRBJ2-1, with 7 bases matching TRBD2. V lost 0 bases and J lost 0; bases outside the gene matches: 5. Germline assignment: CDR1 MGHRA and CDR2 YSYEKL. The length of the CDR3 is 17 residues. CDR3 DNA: TGCGCCAGCAGCCAAGAAAGGGGCGGGAGCTCCTACAATGAGCAGTTCTTC. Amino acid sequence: CASSQERGGSSYNEQFF.

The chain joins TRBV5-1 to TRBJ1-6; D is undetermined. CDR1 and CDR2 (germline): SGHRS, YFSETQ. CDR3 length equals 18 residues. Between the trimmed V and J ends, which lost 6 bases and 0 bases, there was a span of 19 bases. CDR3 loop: CASTVSRSFPSYNSPLHF. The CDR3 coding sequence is TGCGCCAGCACCGTGTCGAGATCTTTCCCCTCCTATAATTCACCCCTCCACTTT.

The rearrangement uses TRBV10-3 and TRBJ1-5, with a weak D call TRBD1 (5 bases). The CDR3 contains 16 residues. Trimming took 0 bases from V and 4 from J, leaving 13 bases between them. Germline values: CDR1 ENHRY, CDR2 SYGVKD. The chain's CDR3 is CAISESDGGANQPQHF. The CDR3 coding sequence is TGTGCCATCAGTGAGTCGGACGGTGGGGCAAATCAGCCCCAGCATTTT.

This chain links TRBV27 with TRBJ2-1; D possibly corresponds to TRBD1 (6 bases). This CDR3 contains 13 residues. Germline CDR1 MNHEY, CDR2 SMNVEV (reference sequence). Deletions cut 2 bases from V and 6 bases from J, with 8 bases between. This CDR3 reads CASSLAQGNEQFF. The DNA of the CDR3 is TGTGCCAGCAGTTTAGCACAGGGCAATGAGCAGTTCTTC.

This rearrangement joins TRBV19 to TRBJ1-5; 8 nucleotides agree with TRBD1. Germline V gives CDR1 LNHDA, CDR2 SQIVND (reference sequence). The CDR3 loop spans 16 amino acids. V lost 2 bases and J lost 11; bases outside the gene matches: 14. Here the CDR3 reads CASSIRQGWEFMTQHF. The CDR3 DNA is TGTGCCAGTAGTATAAGACAGGGGTGGGAGTTCATGACCCAGCATTTT.

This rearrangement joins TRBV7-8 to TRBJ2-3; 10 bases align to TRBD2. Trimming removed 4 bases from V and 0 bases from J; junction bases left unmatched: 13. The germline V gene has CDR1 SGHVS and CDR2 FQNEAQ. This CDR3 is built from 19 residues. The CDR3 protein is CASSSWTSGGSASTDTQYF. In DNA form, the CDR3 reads TGTGCCAGCAGCTCCTGGACTAGCGGAGGTTCCGCTAGCACAGATACGCAGTATTTT.

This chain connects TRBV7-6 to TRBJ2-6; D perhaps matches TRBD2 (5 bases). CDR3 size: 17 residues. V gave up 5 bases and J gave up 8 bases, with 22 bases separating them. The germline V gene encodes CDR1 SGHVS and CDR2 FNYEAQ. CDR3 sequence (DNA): TGTGCCAGCAGCACCGAGGGTTCGGTGACCGTGACCAACGTCCTGACTTTC. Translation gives CASSTEGSVTVTNVLTF.

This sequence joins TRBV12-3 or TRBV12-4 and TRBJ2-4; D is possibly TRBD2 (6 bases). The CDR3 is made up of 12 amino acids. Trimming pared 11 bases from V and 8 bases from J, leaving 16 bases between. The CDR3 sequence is CASGTFQDIQYF. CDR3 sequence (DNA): TGTGCCTCAGGGACTTTTCAGGACATTCAGTACTTC.

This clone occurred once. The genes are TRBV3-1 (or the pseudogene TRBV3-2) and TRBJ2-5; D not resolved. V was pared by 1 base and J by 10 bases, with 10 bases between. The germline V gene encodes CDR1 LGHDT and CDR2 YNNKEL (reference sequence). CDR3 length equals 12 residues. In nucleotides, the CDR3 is TGTGCCAGCAGCCAAGGCGCTGGGCACCAGTACTTC. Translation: CASSQGAGHQYF.

The CDR3 DNA sequence: TGCAGCGTTGAAGTGGTAGCGGGGGGTCTTATGGGTGAGCAGTTCTTC. As protein: CSVEVVAGGLMGEQFF. The V call is TRBV29-1, the J call TRBJ2-1; 10 bases are a match to TRBD2. J lost 9 bases, V lost 1 base, and 12 bases had no gene match. Germline V gene sequence: CDR1 SQVTM, CDR2 ANQGSEA. The length of the CDR3 is 16 residues.

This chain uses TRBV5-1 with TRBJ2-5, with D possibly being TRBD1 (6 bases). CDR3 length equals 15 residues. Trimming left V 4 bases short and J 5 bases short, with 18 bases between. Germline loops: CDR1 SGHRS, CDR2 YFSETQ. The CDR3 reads CASSPTMGQGETQYF. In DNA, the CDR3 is TGCGCCAGCAGCCCAACCATGGGTCAGGGGGAGACCCAGTACTTC. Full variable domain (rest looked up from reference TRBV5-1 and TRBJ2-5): KAGVTQTPRYLIKTRGQQVTLSCSPISGHRSVSWYQQTPGQGLQFLFEYFSETQRNKGNFPGRFSGRQFSNSRSEMNVSTLELGDSALYLCASSPTMGQGETQYFGPGTRLLVL.